This TCR beta chain appears in the sequencing data of a study of T cell changes during pregnancy in multiple sclerosis. Only in-frame clones appear in the TCRdb table, and some are missing; sequencing was by immunoSEQ multiplex PCR. The sample carries roughly 51,000 clones, 85% to 95% recorded once. The sample holds one count of this clone. CDR1 is MGHRA, CDR2 YSYEKL, per germline. This CDR3 is built from 14 residues. Trimming took off 6 bases at V and 5 bases at J, with 13 bases between the two ends. The chain carries TRBV4-1 and TRBJ2-2; no reliable D call. Sequencing used CD8+ T cells from peripheral blood mononuclear cells, obtained before pregnancy. The sequence was collected from a female donor with multiple sclerosis, enrolled in a pregnancy study. CDR3 sequence reads: CASSLSLSTGELFF. CDR3 nucleotides: TGCGCCAGCAGTCTCTCCCTAAGTACCGGGGAGCTGTTTTTT.